Presented here are 29 T cell receptor beta chains from one specimen sequenced in a study of T cell repertoires in cytomegalovirus infection. TCRdb fed the reads into MiXCR, producing one record per CDR3 protein. Counted here are about 250,000 distinct CDR3 sequences, 5% to 8.5% occurring once; the ten biggest clones make up roughly 6.5%. Sequenced: PBMCs. These receptors all come from a human donor in good health (CMV status not recorded). Some clones in this sample may be carry-over from other donors' samples.

This clonotype was observed many times. The chain links TRBV5-1 to TRBJ2-5; 9 bases map to TRBD1. After removal of 0 bases from V and 4 bases from J, the junction contained 7 bases not matched to a gene. Germline-derived CDR1 and CDR2 are SGHRS and YFSETQ. CDR3 size: 16 residues. This CDR3 reads CASSLGQGVGAETQYF. In nucleotides, the CDR3 is TGCGCCAGCAGCTTGGGACAGGGGGTCGGGGCAGAGACCCAGTACTTC.

This clonotype was seen repeatedly, ten times or more. This chain connects TRBV20-1 to TRBJ1-4, with a tentative D call TRBD1 (5 bases). The germline V and J ends were trimmed by 5 bases and 4 bases, with 20 bases remaining between them. The CDR3 contains 16 residues. In germline, CDR1 is DFQATT, CDR2 SNEGSKA (reference sequence). CDR3 in DNA: TGCAGTGCTGGAACCGGGACGGCCCAGTATAATGAAAAACTGTTTTTT. This gives the protein CSAGTGTAQYNEKLFF.

This clonotype was observed many times. The chain joins TRBV7-2 to TRBJ1-3; no firm D call. CDR1 and CDR2 (germline): SGHTA, FQGNSA. V was shortened by 5 bases and J by 5 bases, with 10 bases between the two germline ends. The CDR3 consists of 13 residues. The CDR3 loop is CASSKGPRNTIYF. CDR3 in DNA: TGTGCCAGCAGCAAAGGGCCCAGAAACACCATATATTTT.

This clonotype was counted ten times or more. This rearrangement joins TRBV20-1 to TRBJ2-1, with 11 bases aligning to TRBD2. V gave up 6 bases and J gave up 0 bases; unmatched junction bases: 7. The CDR3 is 16 amino acids. CDR1 is DFQATT, CDR2 SNEGSKA, per germline (reference sequence). CDR3: CSAAKTSGDSYNEQFF. CDR3 nucleotide sequence: TGCAGTGCCGCAAAGACTAGCGGGGACTCCTACAATGAGCAGTTCTTC.

The chain couples TRBV20-1 to TRBJ2-5; D not resolved. This CDR3 has 14 residues. V lost 0 bases to trimming and J lost 0 bases, with 8 bases between them. Germline CDR1 is DFQATT and CDR2 is SNEGSKA (reference sequence). The CDR3 loop reads CSARDSLYQETQYF. CDR3 bases: TGCAGTGCTAGAGACTCACTGTACCAAGAGACCCAGTACTTC.

This clonotype has at least ten counts. CDR3 DNA sequence: TGTGCTAGTGGTTTGGTACGTTCCCACAGGTCTTCCTACGAGCAGTACTTC. Translating it yields CASGLVRSHRSSYEQYF. This chain joins TRBV12-5 and TRBJ2-7; maybe TRBD1 (5 bases). This CDR3 has 17 residues. Looked up from germline, CDR1 is LGHNT and CDR2 is FRNRAP. V lost 0 bases, J lost 1 base, and 16 bases lay in between.

Ten or more counts support this clonotype. This CDR3 reads CASSFRGVREQYF. The CDR3 DNA reads TGTGCCAGCAGTTTCAGGGGAGTGAGGGAGCAGTACTTC. The chain is built from TRBV11-2 and TRBJ2-7; weak D call: TRBD1 (6 bases). Germline loops: CDR1 SGHAT, CDR2 FQNNGV. CDR3 size: 13 residues. Trimming left V 6 bases short and J 7 bases short, with 16 bases between. Based on the CDR3 plus reference TRBV11-2 and TRBJ2-7, the full variable domain is EAGVAQSPRYKIIEKRQSVAFWCNPISGHATLYWYQQILGQGPKLLIQFQNNGVVDDSQLPKDRFSAERLKGVDSTLKIQPAKLEDSAVYLCASSFRGVREQYFGPGTRLTVT.

This clonotype has at least ten counts. This chain links TRBV7-2 with TRBJ1-1; D not resolved. This CDR3 comprises 14 residues. Germline V gives CDR1 SGHTA, CDR2 FQGNSA. Trimming took 5 bases from V and 3 from J, leaving 13 bases between them. The CDR3 loop reads CASSPSPRDTEAFF. Here the CDR3 DNA reads TGTGCCAGCAGCCCATCACCTAGAGACACTGAAGCTTTCTTT.

This clonotype was observed a handful of times. The genes are TRBV30 and TRBJ1-1, with 7 nucleotides matching TRBD1. The CDR3 sequence is 13 residues long. The junction had 10 bases not matched to a gene; V was cut back by 5 bases and J by 7 bases. Per germline, CDR1 GTSNPN and CDR2 SVGIG (reference sequence). The CDR3 nucleotides read TGTGCCTGGGCCGACAGGGATGCGGTTGAAGCTTTCTTT. Its protein product is CAWADRDAVEAFF.

The V call is TRBV5-1, the J call TRBJ1-2; 8 bases fit TRBD1. The CDR3 totals 14 residues. The V and J ends lost 4 bases and 8 bases, in that order; junction bases with no gene match: 10. Per germline, CDR1 SGHRS and CDR2 YFSETQ. The CDR3 DNA reads TGCGCCAGCAGCCTGCCGGGACAGGCGCAGGGCTACACCTTC. The encoded protein is CASSLPGQAQGYTF.

This clonotype was found many times. The rearrangement uses TRBV5-1 and TRBJ2-1; no clear D. CDR3 length: 13 residues. Trimming removed 4 bases at V and 6 bases at J, with 11 bases between. Germline loops: CDR1 SGHRS, CDR2 YFSETQ. DNA for the CDR3: TGCGCCAGCAGCCGACCCCCCGGCAATGAGCAGTTCTTC. Its protein product is CASSRPPGNEQFF.

The CDR3 region is CSASPSGGATDTQYF. DNA of the CDR3: TGCAGTGCTTCCCCGTCGGGGGGCGCGACAGATACGCAGTATTTT. This rearrangement joins TRBV20-1 to TRBJ2-3; D may be TRBD2 (7 bases). Germline loops: CDR1 DFQATT, CDR2 SNEGSKA (reference sequence). Trimming took off 5 bases at V and 3 bases at J, with 18 bases between the two ends. The CDR3 covers 15 residues.

The sample holds many counts of this clonotype. This chain uses TRBV23-1 with TRBJ2-5; D is possibly TRBD1 (6 bases). TRBV23-1 is treated as an ORF (open reading frame) with a function not yet certain. The V end was cut by 0 bases, the J end by 3 bases, with 14 bases between. The length of the CDR3 is 16 residues. This CDR3 reads CASSQSTRDTKETQYF. Written as DNA, the CDR3 is TGCGCCAGCAGTCAATCGACCCGGGACACGAAAGAGACCCAGTACTTC.

The J gene is TRBJ1-3, the V gene TRBV6-5; a weak D match, TRBD1 (5 bases). The V end lost 5 bases, the J end lost 2 bases, and 13 bases lay between the germline ends. Germline V gene lookup returns CDR1 MNHEY and CDR2 SVGAGI. The CDR3 has 15 amino acids. The CDR3 protein is CASSAGLGPGNTIYF. The CDR3 coding sequence is TGTGCCAGCAGTGCAGGTCTGGGGCCTGGAAACACCATATATTTT.

The V and J genes are TRBV20-1 and TRBJ1-5, with D uncertain. The germline V and J ends were trimmed by 3 bases and 4 bases, with 13 bases remaining between them. Germline CDR1 reads DFQATT; CDR2 reads SNEGSKA (reference sequence). This CDR3 spans 14 amino acids. Here the CDR3 DNA reads TGCAGTGCTAGTATGGCAGTTACGAATCAGCCCCAGCATTTT. Protein product: CSASMAVTNQPQHF.

This clonotype was seen repeatedly, ten times or more. This chain links TRBV19 with TRBJ1-1; D ambiguous. The CDR3 totals 10 residues. V lost 6 bases to trimming and J lost 5 bases, with 4 bases between them. Per germline, CDR1 LNHDA and CDR2 SQIVND (reference sequence). The CDR3 DNA sequence: TGTGCCAGTAGAGGGACTGAAGCTTTCTTT. Amino acid sequence: CASRGTEAFF.

This clonotype appeared many times. The chain carries TRBV20-1 and TRBJ2-5, with D uncertain. V was pared by 6 bases and J by 3 bases, with 5 bases between. Germline values: CDR1 DFQATT, CDR2 SNEGSKA (reference sequence). The CDR3 has 10 residues. The CDR3 reads CSAFKETQYF. The DNA of the CDR3 is TGCAGTGCGTTCAAAGAGACCCAGTACTTC.

This clonotype was seen only a few times. The chain combines TRBV6-2 or TRBV6-3 with TRBJ1-1, with D maybe TRBD1 (6 bases). Looked up from germline, CDR1 is MNHEY and CDR2 is SVGEGT. CDR3 length: 15 residues. Deletions cut 4 bases from V and 4 bases from J, with 16 bases between. The DNA for the CDR3 is TGTGCCAGCAGTTCAGGGGCACGGTCGGGCACTGAAGCTTTCTTT. Translation gives CASSSGARSGTEAFF.

There are many counts of this clonotype. The rearrangement joins TRBV7-2 to TRBJ1-1; a possible D gene is TRBD1 (6 bases). This CDR3 comprises 15 residues. Deletions cut 0 bases from V and 4 bases from J, with 12 bases between. Germline V gene sequence: CDR1 SGHTA, CDR2 FQGNSA. CDR3 in amino acids: CASSLASGEFTEAFF. The CDR3 DNA is TGTGCCAGCAGCTTAGCATCAGGGGAGTTCACTGAAGCTTTCTTT.

In its sample, this clonotype was seen many times. This rearrangement joins TRBV6-5 to TRBJ1-6; D call uncertain. The germline V gene encodes CDR1 MNHEY and CDR2 SVGAGI. This CDR3 is built from 13 residues. V lost 2 bases and J lost 14, with 13 bases in between. Here the CDR3 reads CASSYKGSKSLHF. The CDR3 bases are TGTGCCAGCAGTTACAAGGGCAGTAAGTCCCTCCACTTT.

The table lists this clonotype with many counts. The V and J genes are TRBV6-1 and TRBJ1-6; 7 bases line up with TRBD1. CDR1 and CDR2 from the germline V gene are MNHNS and SASEGT. This CDR3 contains 14 residues. Germline trimming cut 7 bases from V and 5 bases from J; bases unmatched to any gene: 5. The CDR3 region is CASTVTGDNSPLHF. The CDR3 DNA reads TGTGCCAGCACCGTCACAGGGGATAATTCACCCCTCCACTTT.

The sample holds many counts of this clonotype. This chain links TRBV7-2 with TRBJ2-5, with 10 nucleotides matching TRBD2. With V trimmed by 5 bases and J by 2 bases, 14 bases remained unmatched. The CDR3 is made up of 18 amino acids. Looked up from germline, CDR1 is SGHTA and CDR2 is FQGNSA. The CDR3 is CASSLLSSGGLEQETQYF. The CDR3 bases are TGTGCCAGCAGCCTCCTCTCTAGCGGGGGCCTTGAACAAGAGACCCAGTACTTC.

This clonotype was picked up many times. J is TRBJ1-2 and V is TRBV20-1; D not resolved. Trimming shortened V by 3 bases and J by 6 bases, and 8 bases separated the two germline ends. Germline V gene data show CDR1 as DFQATT and CDR2 as SNEGSKA (reference sequence). The CDR3 consists of 11 residues. CDR3 loop: CSARMRDGYTF. CDR3 bases: TGCAGTGCTAGGATGAGAGATGGCTACACCTTC.

In its sample, this clonotype was seen many times. The V gene is TRBV24-1, the J gene TRBJ2-1; 8 bases map to TRBD2. This CDR3 has 11 residues. Germline CDR1 reads KGHDR; CDR2 reads SFDVKD. V shed 12 bases, J shed 6 bases, and the junction held 3 bases outside the gene matches. CDR3 DNA: TGTGCCGCGGGGGGCCTCAATGAGCAGTTCTTC. This sequence encodes CAAGGLNEQFF.

With regard to this clonotype: This clone may be a read error of a much larger clone one base away. The genes are TRBV12-5 and TRBJ2-1; D gene ambiguous. This CDR3 spans 15 amino acids. Germline V gives CDR1 LGHNT, CDR2 FRNRAP. V was pared by 4 bases and J by 3 bases, with 13 bases between. This CDR3 is CASGSHRVLYNEQFF. As DNA, the CDR3 is TGTGCTAGTGGTTCCCATCGGGTCCTCTACAATGAGCAGTTCTTC.

This clonotype was detected many times. The chain combines TRBV7-2 with TRBJ1-5; D ambiguous. The V and J ends lost 1 base and 9 bases respectively, with 13 bases between them. The CDR3 runs to 14 residues. Germline lookup yields CDR1 SGHTA and CDR2 FQGNSA. The CDR3 coding sequence is TGTGCCAGCAGCTTAGGGCAGGTGGAAGGGCCCCAGCATTTT. Amino acid sequence: CASSLGQVEGPQHF.

This clonotype was counted at least ten times. This chain uses TRBV7-2 with TRBJ2-3, with D possibly being TRBD2 (5 bases). V was shortened by 5 bases and J by 1 base, with 19 bases between the two germline ends. This CDR3 comprises 17 residues. CDR1 SGHTA and CDR2 FQGNSA come from the germline V gene. The CDR3 loop reads CASSLRPTGSGTDTQYF. The CDR3 nucleotides are TGTGCCAGCAGCCTCCGGCCGACGGGGTCCGGCACAGATACGCAGTATTTT.

This clonotype has a count of ten or more. The chain is built from TRBV4-3 and TRBJ1-2; D remains unclear. Between the trimmed V and J ends, which lost 1 base and 5 bases, there was a span of 8 bases. The CDR3 runs to 13 residues. The germline gives CDR1 LGHNA, CDR2 YSLEER. The CDR3 nucleotides read TGCGCCAGCAGCCAAGTCCCGGTTTATGGCTACACCTTC. Translation gives CASSQVPVYGYTF.

Concerning this clonotype itself: A much more abundant neighbour one base away suggests this may be a read error. The chain joins TRBV11-2 to TRBJ2-1; 10 nucleotides agree with TRBD2. This CDR3 has 14 amino acids. Unmatched junction bases numbered 13, after V lost 7 bases and J lost 13 bases. Germline values: CDR1 SGHAT, CDR2 FQNNGV. CDR3 sequence (DNA): TGTGCCAGCATCCTAGCGGGGGTTAAGGGTGACCAGTTCTTC. Its protein product is CASILAGVKGDQFF.